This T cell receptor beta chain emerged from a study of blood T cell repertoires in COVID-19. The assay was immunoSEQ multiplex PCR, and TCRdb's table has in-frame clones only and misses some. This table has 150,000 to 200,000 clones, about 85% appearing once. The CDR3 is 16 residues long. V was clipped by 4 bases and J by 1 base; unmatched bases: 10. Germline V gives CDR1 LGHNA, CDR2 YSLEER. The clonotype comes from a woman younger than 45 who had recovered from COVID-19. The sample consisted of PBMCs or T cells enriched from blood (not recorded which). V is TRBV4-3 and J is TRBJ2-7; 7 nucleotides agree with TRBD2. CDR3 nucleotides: TGCGCCAGCAGCCTTTTTTGGGGGGAGGGATCCTACGAGCAGTACTTC. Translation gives CASSLFWGEGSYEQYF.